The entry that follows covers one T cell receptor beta chain sequence. This entry is derived from a study of T cell changes during pregnancy in multiple sclerosis. Sequenced by immunoSEQ multiplex PCR; TCRdb stores in-frame clones only, minus some. The table lists 45,000 to 60,000 clones, around 92% of them singletons, with roughly 1.2% in the top ten. CDR3 length: 16 residues. The receptor's source is a female donor in good health, enrolled as a control in a pregnancy study. Sequenced here: peripheral blood, sampled after pregnancy. The V gene is TRBV21-1, the J gene TRBJ1-1; TRBD1 was called by the table and not checked on the DNA. TRBV21-1 is tagged as a pseudogene. In nucleotides, the CDR3 is TGTGCCAGCAGCAAAACGGGTGGACAGGGCCCCACTGAAGCTTTCTTT. Translating it yields CASSKTGGQGPTEAFF.